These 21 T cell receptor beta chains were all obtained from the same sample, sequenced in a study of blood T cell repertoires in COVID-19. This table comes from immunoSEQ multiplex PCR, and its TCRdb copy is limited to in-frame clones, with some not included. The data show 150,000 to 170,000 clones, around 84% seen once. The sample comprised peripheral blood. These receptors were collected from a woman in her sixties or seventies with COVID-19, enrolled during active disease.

CDR3: CASSERTGGIFGGNQPQHF. For the CDR3, the DNA is TGTGCCAGCAGTGAAAGGACAGGGGGCATCTTCGGGGGCAATCAGCCCCAGCATTTT. The chain is built from TRBV6-1 and TRBJ1-5; 11 nucleotides line up with TRBD1. The CDR3 runs to 19 residues. Germline CDR1 MNHNS, CDR2 SASEGT. V lost 2 bases and J lost 2; bases outside the gene matches: 11.

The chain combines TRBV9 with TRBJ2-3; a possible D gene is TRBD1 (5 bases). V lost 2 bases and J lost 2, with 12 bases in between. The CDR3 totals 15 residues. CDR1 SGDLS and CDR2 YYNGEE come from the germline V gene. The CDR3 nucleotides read TGTGCCAGCAGCGTTGCAGGGATCTTCACAGATACGCAGTATTTT. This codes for CASSVAGIFTDTQYF.

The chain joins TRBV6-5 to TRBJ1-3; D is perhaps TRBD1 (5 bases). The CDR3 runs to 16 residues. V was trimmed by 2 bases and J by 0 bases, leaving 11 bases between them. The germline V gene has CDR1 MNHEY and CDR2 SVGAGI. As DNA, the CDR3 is TGTGCCAGCAGTTACCAGGGCCCTAGCTCTGGAAACACCATATATTTT. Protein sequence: CASSYQGPSSGNTIYF.

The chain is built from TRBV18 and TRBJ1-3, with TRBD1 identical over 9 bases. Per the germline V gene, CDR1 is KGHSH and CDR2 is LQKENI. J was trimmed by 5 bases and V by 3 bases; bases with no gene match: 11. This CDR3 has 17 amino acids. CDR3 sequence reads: CASSPETPGQGRNTIYF. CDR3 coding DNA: TGTGCCAGCTCACCCGAGACACCGGGACAGGGACGAAACACCATATATTTT.

Written as DNA, the CDR3 is TGTGCCAGCAGTAAGAACAGGGTCTCTACTGGAAACACCATATATTTT. It is translated as CASSKNRVSTGNTIYF. This chain connects TRBV27 to TRBJ1-3, with a weak D call TRBD1 (6 bases). Germline V lookup: CDR1 MNHEY, CDR2 SMNVEV (reference sequence). Trimming took 5 bases from V and 2 from J, leaving 16 bases between them. The CDR3 has 16 residues.

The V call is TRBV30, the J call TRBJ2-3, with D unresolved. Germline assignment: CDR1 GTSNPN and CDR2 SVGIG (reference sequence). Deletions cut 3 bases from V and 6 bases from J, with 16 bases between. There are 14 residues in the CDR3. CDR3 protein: CAWRLGGFRDTQYF. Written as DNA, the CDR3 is TGTGCCTGGAGGTTAGGTGGGTTCAGGGATACGCAGTATTTT.

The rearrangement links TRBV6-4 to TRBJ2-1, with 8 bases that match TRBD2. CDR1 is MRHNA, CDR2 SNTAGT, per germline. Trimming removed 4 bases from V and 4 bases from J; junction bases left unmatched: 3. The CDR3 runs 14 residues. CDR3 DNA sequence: TGTGCCAGCAGTGCAAGCGGGGGATACAATGAGCAGTTCTTC. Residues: CASSASGGYNEQFF.

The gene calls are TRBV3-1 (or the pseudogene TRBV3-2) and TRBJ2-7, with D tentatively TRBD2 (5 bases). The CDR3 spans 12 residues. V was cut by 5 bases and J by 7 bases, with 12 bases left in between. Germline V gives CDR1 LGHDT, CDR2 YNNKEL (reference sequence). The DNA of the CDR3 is TGTGCCAGCAGCTCCACTGGCGGGGAGCAGTACTTC. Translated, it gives CASSSTGGEQYF.

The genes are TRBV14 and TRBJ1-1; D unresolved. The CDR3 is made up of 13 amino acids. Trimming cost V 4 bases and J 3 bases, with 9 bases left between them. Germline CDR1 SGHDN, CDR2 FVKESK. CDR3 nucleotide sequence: TGTGCCAGCAGCCTCAGTTTATACACTGAAGCTTTCTTT. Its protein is CASSLSLYTEAFF.

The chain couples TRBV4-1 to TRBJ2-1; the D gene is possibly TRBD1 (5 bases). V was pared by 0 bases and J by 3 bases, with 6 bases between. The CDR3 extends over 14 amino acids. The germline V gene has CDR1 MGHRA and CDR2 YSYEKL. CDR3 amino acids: CASSQEQVYNEQFF. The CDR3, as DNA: TGCGCCAGCAGCCAAGAACAGGTCTACAATGAGCAGTTCTTC.

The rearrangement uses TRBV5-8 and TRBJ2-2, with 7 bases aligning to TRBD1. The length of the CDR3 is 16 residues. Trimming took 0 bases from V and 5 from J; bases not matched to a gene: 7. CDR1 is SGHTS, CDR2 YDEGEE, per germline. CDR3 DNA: TGTGCCAGCAGCTTGGCGGGGACAGCCCTTACCGGGGAGCTGTTTTTT. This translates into CASSLAGTALTGELFF.

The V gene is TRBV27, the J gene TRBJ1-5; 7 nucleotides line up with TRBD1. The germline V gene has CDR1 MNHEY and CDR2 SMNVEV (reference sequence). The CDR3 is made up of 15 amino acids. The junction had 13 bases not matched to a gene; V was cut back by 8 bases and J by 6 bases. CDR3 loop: CASGITGARGQPQHF. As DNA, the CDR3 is TGTGCCAGCGGGATTACAGGGGCCCGGGGTCAGCCCCAGCATTTT.

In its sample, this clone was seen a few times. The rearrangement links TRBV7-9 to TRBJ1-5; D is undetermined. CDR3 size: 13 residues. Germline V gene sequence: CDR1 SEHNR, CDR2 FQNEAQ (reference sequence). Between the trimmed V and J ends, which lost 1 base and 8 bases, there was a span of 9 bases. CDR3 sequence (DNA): TGTGCCAGCAGCTTAGGAGGCGCAAAGCCCCAGCATTTT. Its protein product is CASSLGGAKPQHF. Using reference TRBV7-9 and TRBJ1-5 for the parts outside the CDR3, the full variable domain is DTGVSQNPRHKITKRGQNVTFRCDPISEHNRLYWYRQTLGQGPEFLTYFQNEAQLEKSRLLSDRFSAERPKGSFSTLEIQRTEQGDSAMYLCASSLGGAKPQHFGDGTRLSIL.

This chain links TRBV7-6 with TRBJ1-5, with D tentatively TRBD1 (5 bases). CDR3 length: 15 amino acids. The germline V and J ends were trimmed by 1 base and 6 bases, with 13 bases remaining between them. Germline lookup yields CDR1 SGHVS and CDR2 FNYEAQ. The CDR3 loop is CASSLVAAGIQPQHF. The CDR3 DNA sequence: TGTGCCAGCAGCTTAGTCGCAGCAGGGATTCAGCCCCAGCATTTT.

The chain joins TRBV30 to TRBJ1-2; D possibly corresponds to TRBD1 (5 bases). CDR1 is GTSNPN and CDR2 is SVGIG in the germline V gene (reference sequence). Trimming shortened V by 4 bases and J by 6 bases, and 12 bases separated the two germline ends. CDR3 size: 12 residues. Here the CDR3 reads CAWNGGVDGYTF. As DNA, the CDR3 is TGTGCCTGGAATGGGGGGGTGGATGGCTACACCTTC. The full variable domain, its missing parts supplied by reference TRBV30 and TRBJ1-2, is SQTIHQWPATLVQPVGSPLSLECTVEGTSNPNLYWYRQAAGRGLQLLFYSVGIGQISSEVPQNLSASRPQDRQFILSSKKLLLSDSGFYLCAWNGGVDGYTFGSGTRLTVV.

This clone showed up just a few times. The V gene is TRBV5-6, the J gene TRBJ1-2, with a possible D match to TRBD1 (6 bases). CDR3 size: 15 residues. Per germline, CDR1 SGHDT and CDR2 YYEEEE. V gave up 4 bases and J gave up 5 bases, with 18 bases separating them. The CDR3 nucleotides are TGTGCCAGCAGCGTGGCAGGCAGGGGACGATATGGCTACACCTTC. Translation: CASSVAGRGRYGYTF.

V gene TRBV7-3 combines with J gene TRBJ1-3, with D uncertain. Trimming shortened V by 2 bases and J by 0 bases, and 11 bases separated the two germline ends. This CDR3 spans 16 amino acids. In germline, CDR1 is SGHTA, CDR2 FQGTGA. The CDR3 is CASSLGGGSSGNTIYF. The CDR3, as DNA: TGTGCCAGCAGCTTAGGTGGAGGGAGCTCTGGAAACACCATATATTTT. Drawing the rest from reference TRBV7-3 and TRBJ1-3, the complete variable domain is GAGVSQTPSNKVTEKGKYVELRCDPISGHTALYWYRQSLGQGPEFLIYFQGTGAADDSGLPNDRFFAVRPEGSVSTLKIQRTERGDSAVYLCASSLGGGSSGNTIYFGEGSWLTVV.

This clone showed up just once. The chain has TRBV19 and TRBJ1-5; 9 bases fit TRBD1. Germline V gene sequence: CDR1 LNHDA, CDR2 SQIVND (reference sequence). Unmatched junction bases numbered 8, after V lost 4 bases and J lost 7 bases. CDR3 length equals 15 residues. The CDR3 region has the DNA TGTGCCAGTAGTACCGGGACAGGGAGAGGGCAGCCCCAGCATTTT. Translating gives CASSTGTGRGQPQHF.

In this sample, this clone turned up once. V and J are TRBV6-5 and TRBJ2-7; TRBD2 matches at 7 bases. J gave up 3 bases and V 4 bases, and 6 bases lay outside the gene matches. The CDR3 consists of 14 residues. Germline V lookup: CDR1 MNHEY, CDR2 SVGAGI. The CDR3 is CASSSTSVIYEQYF. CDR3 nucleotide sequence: TGTGCCAGCAGTTCCACTAGCGTAATCTACGAGCAGTACTTC.

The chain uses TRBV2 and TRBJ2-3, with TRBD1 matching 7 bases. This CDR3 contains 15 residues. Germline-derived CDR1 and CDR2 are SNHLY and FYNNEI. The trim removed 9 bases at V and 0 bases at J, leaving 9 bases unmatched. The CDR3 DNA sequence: TGTGCCAGTTCTGGCGGACAGGACAGCACAGATACGCAGTATTTT. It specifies CASSGGQDSTDTQYF.

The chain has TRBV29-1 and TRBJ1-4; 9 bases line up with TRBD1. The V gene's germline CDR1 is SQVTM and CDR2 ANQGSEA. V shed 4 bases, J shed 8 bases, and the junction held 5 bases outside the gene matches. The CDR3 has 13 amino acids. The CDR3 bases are TGCAGCGTTGGGGGACAGGGAGGGGAAAAACTGTTTTTT. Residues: CSVGGQGGEKLFF. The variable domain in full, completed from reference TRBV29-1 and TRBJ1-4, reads SAVISQKPSRDICQRGTSLTIQCQVDSQVTMMFWYRQQPGQSLTLIATANQGSEATYESGFVIDKFPISRPNLTFSTLTVSNMSPEDSSIYLCSVGGQGGEKLFFGSGTQLSVL.